This T cell receptor beta chain was sequenced in a study of T-cell reconstitution after alpha-beta-depleted transplantation in children. During its preparation, the TCRbeta library received unique molecular identifiers. TCRdb reprocessed the PCR reads with MiXCR, giving one entry per CDR3 protein. The sample contains 90,000 to 100,000 distinct CDR3 sequences, 12% of which appear only once. The germline gives CDR1 SGHTA, CDR2 FQGTGA. There are 14 residues in the CDR3. Trimming took off 5 bases at V and 0 bases at J, with 10 bases between the two ends. The source was PBMCs from the stem cell graft donor, collected from the stem cell graft. The clonotype comes from a human donor who donated a stem cell graft to a child with inherited bone marrow failure. J is TRBJ2-5 and V is TRBV7-3; D is unclear. CDR3 sequence (DNA): TGTGCCAGCAGCGCTGACGGAAACCAAGAGACCCAGTACTTC. Translated: CASSADGNQETQYF. The entire variable domain, with the rest obtained from reference TRBV7-3 and TRBJ2-5, is as follows: GAGVSQTPSNKVTEKGKYVELRCDPISGHTALYWYRQSLGQGPEFLIYFQGTGAADDSGLPNDRFFAVRPEGSVSTLKIQRTERGDSAVYLCASSADGNQETQYFGPGTRLLVL.